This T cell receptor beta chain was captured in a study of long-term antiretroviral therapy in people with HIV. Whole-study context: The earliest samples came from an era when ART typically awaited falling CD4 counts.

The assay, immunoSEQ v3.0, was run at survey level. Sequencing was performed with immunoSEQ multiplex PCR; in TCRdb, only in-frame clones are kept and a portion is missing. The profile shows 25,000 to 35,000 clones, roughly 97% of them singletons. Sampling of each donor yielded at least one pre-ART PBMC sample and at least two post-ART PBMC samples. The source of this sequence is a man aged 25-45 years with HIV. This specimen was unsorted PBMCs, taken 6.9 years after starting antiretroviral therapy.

The CDR3 DNA follows: TGTGCCAGCAGTATTCGGGACTACACAGATACGCAGTATTTT. Translated: CASSIRDYTDTQYF. The chain links TRBV6-5 to TRBJ2-3, with 7 bases matching TRBD2. The J segment lost 2 bases and the V segment lost 5 bases, leaving 4 bases of the junction unmatched. CDR1 is MNHEY, CDR2 SVGAGI, per germline. The CDR3 spans 14 residues.